This section outlines one T cell receptor beta chain sequence together with its context. Its antigen remains unidentified. The data originate from a study of beta chain features in type 1 diabetes. Findings and limits, study-wide: Reads derived from cDNA could over-represent cells showing high TCR expression. Patients' naive, central memory and Treg TCRB repertoires seemed closer to one another than those of healthy donors.

Expressed TCRB transcripts were sequenced because the isolated RNA had all been reverse transcribed beforehand. Sequenced naive, central memory and regulatory T cell samples produced an average of around 3.9 million reads. TCRdb's copy holds only in-frame clones and misses some; the assay was immunoSEQ multiplex PCR. The sample has roughly 400,000 clones, about 15% seen once. The V gene lost 4 bases and the J gene lost 7 bases, with 10 bases spanning the gap. Germline CDR1 and CDR2: SGHDT and YYEEEE. The length of the CDR3 is 12 residues. A sort by CD45RO/CCR7/CD25/CD127/CD95/CD27 yielded CD4+ naive, central memory, regulatory and stem cell-like memory cells.

The sequence was collected from a man aged 30 to 45 in good health. The sequenced sample was naive CD4+ T cells from blood. The rearrangement uses TRBV5-6 and TRBJ2-3; D remains ambiguous. The CDR3 loop is CASSPWGNTQYF. CDR3 in DNA: TGTGCCAGCAGCCCATGGGGAAATACGCAGTATTTT.